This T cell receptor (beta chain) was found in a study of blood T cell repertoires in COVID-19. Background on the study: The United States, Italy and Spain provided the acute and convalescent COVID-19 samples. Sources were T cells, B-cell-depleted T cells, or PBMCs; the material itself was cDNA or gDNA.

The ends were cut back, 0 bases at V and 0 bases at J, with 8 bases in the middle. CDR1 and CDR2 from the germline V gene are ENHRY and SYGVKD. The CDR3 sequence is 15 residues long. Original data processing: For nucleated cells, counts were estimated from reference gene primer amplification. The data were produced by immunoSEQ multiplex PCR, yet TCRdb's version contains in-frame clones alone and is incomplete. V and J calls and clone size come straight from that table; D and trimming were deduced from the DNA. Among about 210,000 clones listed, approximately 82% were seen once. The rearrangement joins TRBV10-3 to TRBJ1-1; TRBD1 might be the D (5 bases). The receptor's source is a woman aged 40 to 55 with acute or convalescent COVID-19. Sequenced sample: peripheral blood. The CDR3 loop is CAISESQVMNTEAFF. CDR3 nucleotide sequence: TGTGCCATCAGTGAGTCACAGGTTATGAACACTGAAGCTTTCTTT.